This TCR beta chain originates from a study of blood T cell repertoires in COVID-19. Study-level background: T cells, B-cell-depleted T cells, or PBMCs supplied cDNA or gDNA.

The trim removed 4 bases at V and 0 bases at J, leaving 1 base unmatched. The germline CDR1 and CDR2 sequences are WNHNN and SYGVQD (reference sequence). The CDR3 extends over 14 amino acids. Profiling relied on immunoSEQ multiplex PCR, and the TCRdb table lists in-frame clones only, not all of them. The table has 300,000 to 450,000 clones, approximately 91% seen once. The gene calls are TRBV10-1 and TRBJ1-1, with 8 bases lining up with TRBD1. The source of this sequence is a woman aged 25 to 39 who had been exposed to COVID-19. The sample taken for sequencing was PBMCs or T cells enriched from blood (not recorded which). CDR3 sequence: CASSAGGLNTEAFF. The CDR3 DNA reads as TGCGCCAGCAGTGCAGGGGGCCTGAACACTGAAGCTTTCTTT.